This T cell receptor (beta chain) is drawn from a study of identical twins. The study's findings and limits: The authors noted that invariant MAIT and iNKT cells could partly confound zero-insertion analyses. Out-of-frame beta sequences exhibited a weaker degree of excess twin sharing.

TCRdb redid the calling of the 5' RACE reads with MiXCR, one entry per CDR3 protein. Altogether approximately 220,000 distinct CDR3 sequences are present, around a tenth being singletons, with the ten largest covering 5.1%. Note on this clonotype: Antigen unknown.

The germline gives CDR1 SGHNT, CDR2 YYREEE (reference sequence). V trimming: 4 bases; J trimming: 5 bases; junction bases outside the gene matches: 10. The CDR3 runs 16 residues. The rearrangement joins TRBV5-4 to TRBJ2-1; 9 nucleotides align to TRBD2. Sequenced sample: memory (CD45RO+) T cells sorted from blood. The clonotype originates from a young woman in good health. In nucleotides, the CDR3 is TGTGCCAGCAGCGCCCTGACTAGCGGAGGTGACAATGAGCAGTTCTTC. Translating gives CASSALTSGGDNEQFF.